The TCR beta chain described here comes from a study of blood T cell repertoires in COVID-19. This clone was seen just once. CDR3 length: 14 residues. CDR1 is LGHDT, CDR2 YNNKEL, per germline (reference sequence). Trimming took off 0 bases at V and 7 bases at J, with 12 bases between the two ends. In the original processing: Using reference gene primer amplification, nucleated cell counts were estimated. Sequencing was performed with immunoSEQ multiplex PCR; in TCRdb, only in-frame clones are kept and a portion is missing. V, J and clone size are those of that table, while D and trimming were read from the DNA. The repertoire holds tens of thousands of clones, with less than 90% as singletons.

Input material: peripheral blood. This TCR was recovered from a woman in her seventies with active COVID-19. The rearrangement links TRBV3-1 (or the pseudogene TRBV3-2) to TRBJ1-2, with D hard to call. CDR3 nucleotides: TGTGCCAGCAGCCAAGAATTCGAGGCACGTGGCTACACCTTC. Translating it yields CASSQEFEARGYTF.